A selection of T cell receptor beta chains follows, all from one sample in a study of chemoradiotherapy in HPV16-positive cancers. TCRdb's copy holds only in-frame clones and misses some; the assay was immunoSEQ multiplex PCR. The top ten hold roughly 4.5% of the sample, which has 23,000 or so clones, more than 75% seen once. The sequenced sample was blood, obtained from a patient who underwent chemoradiotherapy. These receptors came from a human donor with HPV-associated anogenital cancer. Both conserved end residues are part of each CDR3. The order of the fields is D gene, CDR3 length, clone size, J gene, V gene, CDR3 DNA, CDR3 protein. D genes are given only for firm matches. Size tells how often a clone was seen (once, few, many) or the class of an expanded clone, and some rows leave it out.

TRBD1 | 14 | NA | TRBJ1-2 | TRBV27 | TGTGCCAGCAGTGGGGACAGGGGAGACTATGGCTACACCTTC | CASSGDRGDYGYTF
TRBD1 | 16 | NA | TRBJ1-3 | TRBV25-1 | TGTGCCAGCGGCCCGACAGGGACCGCCTCTGGAAACACCATATATTTT | CASGPTGTASGNTIYF
TRBD1 | 15 | NA | TRBJ1-1 | TRBV19 | TGTGCCAGTAGTTCCCGGACAGGAATGGGGGTTAAAGCTTTCTTT | CASSSRTGMGVKAFF
NA | 14 | NA | TRBJ2-7 | TRBV6-1 | TGTGCCAGCAGTGCACTAATAGGGACCTACGAGCAGTACTTC | CASSALIGTYEQYF
NA | 16 | NA | TRBJ1-2 | TRBV7-2 | TGTGCCAGCACCCACTTTCCGGGGGCAGCTAACTATGGCTACACCTTC | CASTHFPGAANYGYTF
TRBD1 | 14 | NA | TRBJ2-5 | TRBV6-1 | TGTGCCAGCAGTAACAGGGGGGTCGGAGAGACCCAGTACTTC | CASSNRGVGETQYF
NA | 12 | NA | TRBJ2-2 | TRBV10-3 | TGTGCCATCAGTGAGGGGGGGCGGGAGCTGTTTTTT | CAISEGGRELFF
TRBD2 | 16 | NA | TRBJ2-5 | TRBV11-3 | TGTGCCAGCAGCTTGGGGGGAGGGACCTCCCAAGAGACCCAGTACTTC | CASSLGGGTSQETQYF
NA | 13 | NA | TRBJ1-2 | TRBV6-1 | TGTGCCAGCAGCCCGAACATAGTCTATGGCTACACCTTC | CASSPNIVYGYTF
TRBD2 | 16 | NA | TRBJ2-1 | TRBV14 | TGTGCCAGCAGCCAAGGACTAGCCGCTTCCTACAATGAGCAGTTCTTC | CASSQGLAASYNEQFF
TRBD1 | 15 | NA | TRBJ2-7 | TRBV9 | TGTGCCAGCAGCGCCCACGTTGCAGGGGGCGACGAGCAGTACTTC | CASSAHVAGGDEQYF
TRBD2 | 16 | NA | TRBJ2-1 | TRBV9 | TGTGCCAGCAGCTCCCGGGCTAGCGGAGGGTACAATGAGCAGTTCTTC | CASSSRASGGYNEQFF
TRBD1 | 18 | NA | TRBJ2-1 | TRBV4-1 | TGCGCCAGCAGCCAAGCCTCCGGGGGGGACAGGGGCCTAGGTGAGCAGTTCTTC | CASSQASGGDRGLGEQFF
TRBD1 | 16 | NA | TRBJ2-2 | TRBV4-3 | TGCGCCAGCAGCCCCGGACAGGCTACGAACACCGGGGAGCTGTTTTTT | CASSPGQATNTGELFF
TRBD1 | 14 | NA | TRBJ1-4 | TRBV5-1 | TGCGCCAGCGGCTCTACAGGGGGGGTTGAAAAACTGTTTTTT | CASGSTGGVEKLFF
NA | 17 | NA | TRBJ2-2 | TRBV30 | TGTGCCTGGAGTGGACAGGTTCAGGCGTATTACACCGGGGAGCTGTTTTTT | CAWSGQVQAYYTGELFF
NA | 10 | NA | TRBJ2-7 | TRBV5-1 | TGCGCCAGCACCTCGGGTGAGCAGTACTTC | CASTSGEQYF
TRBD1 | 13 | NA | TRBJ1-2 | TRBV6-6 | TGTGCCAGCAGTTTGACAGGGGACTATGGCTACACCTTC | CASSLTGDYGYTF
TRBD2 | 16 | NA | TRBJ2-3 | TRBV14 | TGTGCCAGCAGCCAAGAAATCCCTAGCGGGGCAGATACGCAGTATTTT | CASSQEIPSGADTQYF
NA | 14 | NA | TRBJ1-5 | TRBV6-4 | TGTGCCAGCAATAGACTTAGGGGCAATCAGCCCCAGCATTTT | CASNRLRGNQPQHF
TRBD1 | 15 | NA | TRBJ2-7 | TRBV2 | TGTGCCAGCAGTCAGACAGGGGCCTCCTCCTACGAGCAGTACTTC | CASSQTGASSYEQYF
NA | 14 | once | TRBJ1-1 | TRBV7-8 | TGTGCCAGCAGCTTAGCGGCGGTGGGAACTGAAGCTTTCTTT | CASSLAAVGTEAFF
NA | 13 | NA | TRBJ2-7 | TRBV7-6 | TGTGCCAGCAGCTTAGGTGGTATCCTCGAGCAGTACTTC | CASSLGGILEQYF
NA | 14 | NA | TRBJ2-3 | TRBV9 | TGTGCCAGCAGCGCCCACTCAGTCACAGATACGCAGTATTTT | CASSAHSVTDTQYF
NA | 13 | NA | TRBJ2-6 | TRBV25-1 | TGTGCCAGCAGTCAAGTAGGGGCCAACGTCCTGACTTTC | CASSQVGANVLTF
TRBD2 | 13 | NA | TRBJ2-7 | TRBV2 | TGTGCCAGCAGCGGTAGCGGGGGAGGGGAGCAGTACTTC | CASSGSGGGEQYF
NA | 13 | NA | TRBJ2-7 | TRBV7-6 | TGTGCCAGCAGCTTAGCGTTAGCCGGGGAGCAGTACTTC | CASSLALAGEQYF
NA | 16 | NA | TRBJ2-3 | TRBV11-2 | TGTGCCAGCAGCTTTTGGGACGGGGTTTCCACAGATACGCAGTATTTT | CASSFWDGVSTDTQYF
TRBD1 | 13 | NA | TRBJ2-5 | TRBV7-6 | TGTGCCAGCAGCTCCAGGGGGTGGGAGACCCAGTACTTC | CASSSRGWETQYF
TRBD1 | 17 | NA | TRBJ2-1 | TRBV5-1 | TGCGCCAGCAGCTTGGGGGGGACAGCCAGCTCCTACAATGAGCAGTTCTTC | CASSLGGTASSYNEQFF
TRBD1 | 14 | NA | TRBJ1-4 | TRBV11-2 | TGTGCCAGCTCAGCCGGGACAGGGAATGAAAAACTGTTTTTT | CASSAGTGNEKLFF
NA | 14 | NA | TRBJ2-5 | TRBV9 | TGTGCCAGCAGCCCCCCCCGCCCTCGGGAGACCCAGTACTTC | CASSPPRPRETQYF
TRBD1 | 17 | NA | TRBJ1-6 | TRBV5-8 | TGTGCCAGCAGCCCGGAGCGACAGGGGGCTTATAATTCACCCCTCCACTTT | CASSPERQGAYNSPLHF
TRBD1 | 16 | NA | TRBJ2-2 | TRBV4-1 | TGCGCCAGCAGCCGACAGGGACAGGGGACGACCGGGGAGCTGTTTTTT | CASSRQGQGTTGELFF
NA | 14 | NA | TRBJ2-5 | TRBV11-2 | TGTGCCAGCAGCCTCGGACCCCTCGGAGAGACCCAGTACTTC | CASSLGPLGETQYF
NA | 11 | NA | TRBJ2-5 | TRBV20-1 | TGCAGTGCTAGGAGTCTAGAGACCCAGTACTTC | CSARSLETQYF
TRBD2 | 16 | NA | TRBJ2-5 | TRBV6-1 | TGTGCCAGCAGTGAGGGACTAGCGGAAGGGCGGGAGACCCAGTACTTC | CASSEGLAEGRETQYF
TRBD1 | 16 | NA | TRBJ2-2 | TRBV11-2 | TGTGCCAGCAGCCCTCTACAGGGGGCGAACACCGGGGAGCTGTTTTTT | CASSPLQGANTGELFF
NA | 12 | NA | TRBJ1-1 | TRBV7-8 | TGTGCCAGCAGCCTCCCGGGCACTGAAGCTTTCTTT | CASSLPGTEAFF
NA | 15 | NA | TRBJ2-1 | TRBV7-9 | TGTGCCAGCAGCTTAGACTCGGGACCAACGAATGAGCAGTTCTTC | CASSLDSGPTNEQFF
NA | 17 | NA | TRBJ1-2 | TRBV7-2 | TGTGCCAGCAGCTTAGTTATGGGATTGGACAGTAACTATGGCTACACCTTC | CASSLVMGLDSNYGYTF
NA | 15 | NA | TRBJ2-1 | TRBV11-2 | TGTGCCAGCAGCTCCCTTAGTAGGTCCTACAATGAGCAGTTCTTC | CASSSLSRSYNEQFF
NA | 12 | NA | TRBJ2-7 | TRBV5-6 | TGTGCCAGCAGCACCGGACTCTACGAGCAGTACTTC | CASSTGLYEQYF
TRBD2 | 15 | NA | TRBJ2-7 | TRBV2 | TGTGCCAGCAGGACAGTGTCCGGGGGGTCCTACGAGCAGTACTTC | CASRTVSGGSYEQYF
NA | 15 | NA | TRBJ1-1 | TRBV6-1 | TGTGCCAGCAGTGAAGCGTGGAGGGGAGTAAGGGAAGCTTTCTTT | CASSEAWRGVREAFF
NA | 15 | NA | TRBJ2-2 | TRBV4-3 | TGCGCCAGCAGCCAAGAGGTCGTAAACACCGGGGAGCTGTTTTTT | CASSQEVVNTGELFF
TRBD1 | 14 | NA | TRBJ1-4 | TRBV2 | TGTGCCAGCAGTGGGGACAGATCCCTGGGGAAACTGTTTTTT | CASSGDRSLGKLFF
NA | 14 | NA | TRBJ2-7 | TRBV5-1 | TGCGCCAGCAGCGTGGGACCTTCCCTTAGGGAGCAGTACTTC | CASSVGPSLREQYF
TRBD2 | 15 | few | TRBJ2-3 | TRBV6-4 | TGTGCCAGCAGTGACGGCGGGGGGGCCACAGATACGCAGTATTTT | CASSDGGGATDTQYF
NA | 13 | NA | TRBJ1-1 | TRBV7-9 | TGTGCCAGCAGCTCCAGGAGGGACACTGAAGCTTTCTTT | CASSSRRDTEAFF
TRBD1 | 14 | NA | TRBJ2-7 | TRBV10-2 | TGCGCCAGCAGTGTAGGGACAGGGCCCTACGAGCAGTACTTC | CASSVGTGPYEQYF
NA | 12 | NA | TRBJ1-6 | TRBV6-5 | TGTGCCAGCAGTTACACCGGGGCGCCCCTCCACTTT | CASSYTGAPLHF
NA | 15 | once | TRBJ2-2 | TRBV19 | TGTGCCAGTAGTGTTAGTACATCGAACACCGGGGAGCTGTTTTTT | CASSVSTSNTGELFF
NA | 19 | NA | TRBJ2-1 | TRBV4-1 | TGCGCCAGCAGCCACCCTAAGGGGCTTGGCGTTAGCTCCTACAATGAGCAGTTCTTC | CASSHPKGLGVSSYNEQFF
TRBD2 | 16 | NA | TRBJ2-5 | TRBV7-2 | TGTGCCAGCAGCTTTTCGACTAGCGGGGGAGTGGAGACCCAGTACTTC | CASSFSTSGGVETQYF
TRBD1 | 16 | once | TRBJ2-5 | TRBV5-1 | TGCGCCAGCAGCCCGGTGGGGACAGGGTATTTGGAGACCCAGTACTTC | CASSPVGTGYLETQYF
NA | 14 | NA | TRBJ1-1 | TRBV6-5 | TGTGCCAGCAGCAGGATTGGGGATGCGACTGAAGCTTTCTTT | CASSRIGDATEAFF
NA | 15 | NA | TRBJ1-4 | TRBV7-2 | TGTGCCAGCAGCCAAGCCCGGACGGGGTTGGGGAAACTGTTTTTT | CASSQARTGLGKLFF
NA | 13 | NA | TRBJ1-5 | TRBV7-2 | TGTGCCAGCAGCTTAGGTGTAGGGCAGCCCCAGCATTTT | CASSLGVGQPQHF
NA | 16 | few | TRBJ1-3 | TRBV9 | TGTGCCAGCAGCGTAGACAGACCCGCCGCGGGAAACACCATATATTTT | CASSVDRPAAGNTIYF